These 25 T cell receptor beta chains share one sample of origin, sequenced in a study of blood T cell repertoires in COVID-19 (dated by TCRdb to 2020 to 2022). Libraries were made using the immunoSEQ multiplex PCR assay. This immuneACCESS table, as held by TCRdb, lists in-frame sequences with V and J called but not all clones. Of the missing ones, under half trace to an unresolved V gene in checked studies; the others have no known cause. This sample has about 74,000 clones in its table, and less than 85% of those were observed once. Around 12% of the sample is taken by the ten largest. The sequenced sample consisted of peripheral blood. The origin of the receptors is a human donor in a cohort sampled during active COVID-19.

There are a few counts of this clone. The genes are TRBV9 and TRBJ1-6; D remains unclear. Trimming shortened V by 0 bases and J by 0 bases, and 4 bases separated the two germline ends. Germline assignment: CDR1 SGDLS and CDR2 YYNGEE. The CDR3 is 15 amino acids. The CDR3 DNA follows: TGTGCCAGCAGCGTAGCAGGCTCCTATAATTCACCCCTCCACTTT. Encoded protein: CASSVAGSYNSPLHF.

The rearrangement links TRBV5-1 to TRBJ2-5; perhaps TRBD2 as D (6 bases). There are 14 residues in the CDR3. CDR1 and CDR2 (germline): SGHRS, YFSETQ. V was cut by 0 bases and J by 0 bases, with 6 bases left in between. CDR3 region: CASSLGDYQETQYF. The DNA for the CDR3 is TGCGCCAGCAGCTTGGGGGACTACCAAGAGACCCAGTACTTC.

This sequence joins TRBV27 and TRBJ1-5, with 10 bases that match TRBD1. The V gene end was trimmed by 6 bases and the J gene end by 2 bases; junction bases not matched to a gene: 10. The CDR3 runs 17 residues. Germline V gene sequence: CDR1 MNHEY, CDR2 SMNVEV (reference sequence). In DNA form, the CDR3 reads TGTGCCAGCAGCGCCGGGACAGGGGTTTTAGGCAATCAGCCCCAGCATTTT. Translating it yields CASSAGTGVLGNQPQHF.

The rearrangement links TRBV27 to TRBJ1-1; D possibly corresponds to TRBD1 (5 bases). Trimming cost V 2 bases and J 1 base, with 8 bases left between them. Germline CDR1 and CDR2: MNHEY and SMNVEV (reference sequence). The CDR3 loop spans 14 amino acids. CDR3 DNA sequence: TGTGCCAGCAGTTTAATTGGGGCGAACACTGAAGCTTTCTTT. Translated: CASSLIGANTEAFF.

The CDR3 is CAISPSRYEQYF. As DNA, the CDR3 is TGTGCCATCAGTCCGTCTCGGTACGAGCAGTACTTC. The rearrangement joins TRBV10-3 to TRBJ2-7; D is unclear. Trimming stripped 5 bases from V and 4 bases from J, with 9 bases between. This CDR3 region has 12 residues. CDR1 is ENHRY, CDR2 SYGVKD, per germline.

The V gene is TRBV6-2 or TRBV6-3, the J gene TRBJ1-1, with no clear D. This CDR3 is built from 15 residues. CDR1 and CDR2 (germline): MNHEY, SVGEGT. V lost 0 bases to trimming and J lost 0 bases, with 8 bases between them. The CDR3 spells CASSYSQPMNTEAFF. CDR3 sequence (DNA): TGTGCCAGCAGTTACTCACAGCCCATGAACACTGAAGCTTTCTTT.

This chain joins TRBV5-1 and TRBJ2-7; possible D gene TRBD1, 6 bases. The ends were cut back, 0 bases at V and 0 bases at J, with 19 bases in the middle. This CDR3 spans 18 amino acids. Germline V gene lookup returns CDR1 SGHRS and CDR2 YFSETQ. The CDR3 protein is CASSLDRTETEYSYEQYF. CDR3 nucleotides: TGCGCCAGCAGCTTGGATAGGACAGAAACAGAATACTCCTACGAGCAGTACTTC.

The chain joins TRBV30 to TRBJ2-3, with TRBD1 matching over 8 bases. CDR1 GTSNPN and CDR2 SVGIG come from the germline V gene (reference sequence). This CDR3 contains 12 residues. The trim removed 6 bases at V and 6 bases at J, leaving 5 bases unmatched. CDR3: CACQGATDTQYF. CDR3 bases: TGTGCCTGCCAGGGGGCAACGGATACGCAGTATTTT.

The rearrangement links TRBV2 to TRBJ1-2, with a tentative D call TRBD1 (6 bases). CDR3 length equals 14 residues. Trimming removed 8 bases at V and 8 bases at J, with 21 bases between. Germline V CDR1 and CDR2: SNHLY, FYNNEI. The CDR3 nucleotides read TGTGCCAGCCTCCTGGAGGACAGCCCGAGGGGCTACACCTTC. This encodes CASLLEDSPRGYTF.

The CDR3 DNA reads TGCGCCAGCAGCCCTGGACTAGCGGGGGGGTTTTACAATGAGCAGTTCTTC. Translating it yields CASSPGLAGGFYNEQFF. The gene calls are TRBV5-1 and TRBJ2-1; 15 positions match TRBD2. The CDR3 sequence is 17 residues long. Unmatched junction bases numbered 6, after V lost 4 bases and J lost 4 bases. In germline, CDR1 is SGHRS, CDR2 YFSETQ.

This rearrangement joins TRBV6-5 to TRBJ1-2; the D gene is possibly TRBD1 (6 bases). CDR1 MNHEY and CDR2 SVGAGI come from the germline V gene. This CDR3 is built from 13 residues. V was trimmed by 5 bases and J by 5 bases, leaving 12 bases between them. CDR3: CASSPRDIYGYTF. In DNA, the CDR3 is TGTGCCAGCAGTCCCCGGGACATTTATGGCTACACCTTC.

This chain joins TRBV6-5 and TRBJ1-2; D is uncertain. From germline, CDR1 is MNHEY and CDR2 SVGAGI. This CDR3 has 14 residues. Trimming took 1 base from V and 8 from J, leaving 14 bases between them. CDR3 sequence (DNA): TGTGCCAGCAGTTACTATCGGGGTAATTACGGCTACACCTTC. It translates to CASSYYRGNYGYTF.

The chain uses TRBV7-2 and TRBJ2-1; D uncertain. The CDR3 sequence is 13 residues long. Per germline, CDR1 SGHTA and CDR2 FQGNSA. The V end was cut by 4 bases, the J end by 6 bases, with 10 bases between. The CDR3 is CASSSQRGNEQFF. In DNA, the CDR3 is TGTGCCAGCAGCTCACAAAGAGGCAATGAGCAGTTCTTC.

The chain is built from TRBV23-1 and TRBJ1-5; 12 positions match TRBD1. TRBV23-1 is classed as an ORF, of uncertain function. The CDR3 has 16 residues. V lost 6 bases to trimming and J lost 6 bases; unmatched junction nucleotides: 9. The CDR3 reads CASRGRDRGHGQPQHF. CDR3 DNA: TGCGCCAGCAGGGGTAGGGACAGGGGGCATGGTCAGCCCCAGCATTTT.

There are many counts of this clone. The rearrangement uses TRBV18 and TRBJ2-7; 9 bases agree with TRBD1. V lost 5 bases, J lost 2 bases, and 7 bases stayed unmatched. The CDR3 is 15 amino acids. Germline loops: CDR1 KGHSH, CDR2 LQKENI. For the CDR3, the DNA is TGTGCCAGCTCAGCTCGACAGGGGGACGCCTACGAGCAGTACTTC. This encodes CASSARQGDAYEQYF.

CDR3 bases: TGTGCCAGCTCACCGACGTGGGGGACAGCCAATGAAAAACTGTTTTTT. Protein product: CASSPTWGTANEKLFF. The chain employs TRBV18 and TRBJ1-4; 7 nucleotides agree with TRBD1. V lost 3 bases and J lost 5; bases outside the gene matches: 9. The CDR3 has 16 amino acids. The germline V gene encodes CDR1 KGHSH and CDR2 LQKENI.

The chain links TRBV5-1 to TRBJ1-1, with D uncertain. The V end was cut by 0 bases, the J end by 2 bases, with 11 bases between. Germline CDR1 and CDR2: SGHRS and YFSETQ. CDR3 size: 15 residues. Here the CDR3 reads CASSLAGLTNTEAFF. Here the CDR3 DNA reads TGCGCCAGCAGCTTGGCTGGACTAACAAACACTGAAGCTTTCTTT.

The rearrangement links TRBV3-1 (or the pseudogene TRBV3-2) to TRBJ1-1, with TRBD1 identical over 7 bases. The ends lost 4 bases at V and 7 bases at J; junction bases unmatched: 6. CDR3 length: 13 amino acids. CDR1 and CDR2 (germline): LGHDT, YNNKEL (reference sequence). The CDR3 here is CASSPPGQIEAFF. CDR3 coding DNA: TGTGCCAGCAGCCCCCCGGGACAGATTGAAGCTTTCTTT.

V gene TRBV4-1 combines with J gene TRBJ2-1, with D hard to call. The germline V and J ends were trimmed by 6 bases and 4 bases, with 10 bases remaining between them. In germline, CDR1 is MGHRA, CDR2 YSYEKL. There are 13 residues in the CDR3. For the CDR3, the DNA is TGCGCCAGCAGTTTCAACGGGTACAATGAGCAGTTCTTC. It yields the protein CASSFNGYNEQFF.

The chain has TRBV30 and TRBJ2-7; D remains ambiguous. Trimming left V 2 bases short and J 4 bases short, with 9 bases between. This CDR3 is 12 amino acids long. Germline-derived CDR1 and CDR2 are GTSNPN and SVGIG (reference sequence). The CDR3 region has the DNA TGTGCCTGGAGTCTTACACGTTACGAGCAGTACTTC. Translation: CAWSLTRYEQYF.

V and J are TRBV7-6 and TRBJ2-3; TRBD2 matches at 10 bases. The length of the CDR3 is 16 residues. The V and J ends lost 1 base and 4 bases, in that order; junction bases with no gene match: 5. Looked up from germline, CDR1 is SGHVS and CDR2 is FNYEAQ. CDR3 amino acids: CASSLVGLAGADTQYF. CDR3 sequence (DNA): TGTGCCAGCAGCTTAGTGGGGCTAGCGGGGGCAGATACGCAGTATTTT.

The CDR3 sequence is CASSSTQGFPVAEQYF. Here the CDR3 DNA reads TGTGCCAGCAGCTCGACCCAGGGATTTCCCGTCGCCGAGCAGTACTTC. This chain links TRBV9 with TRBJ2-7; D may be TRBD1 (5 bases). Germline-derived CDR1 and CDR2 are SGDLS and YYNGEE. V gave up 4 bases and J gave up 6 bases, with 23 bases separating them. The CDR3 loop spans 16 amino acids.

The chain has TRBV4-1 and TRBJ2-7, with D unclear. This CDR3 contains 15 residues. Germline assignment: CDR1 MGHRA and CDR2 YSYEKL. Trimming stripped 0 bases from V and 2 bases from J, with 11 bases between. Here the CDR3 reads CASSQESFTTYEQYF. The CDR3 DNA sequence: TGCGCCAGCAGCCAAGAGAGTTTCACTACCTACGAGCAGTACTTC.

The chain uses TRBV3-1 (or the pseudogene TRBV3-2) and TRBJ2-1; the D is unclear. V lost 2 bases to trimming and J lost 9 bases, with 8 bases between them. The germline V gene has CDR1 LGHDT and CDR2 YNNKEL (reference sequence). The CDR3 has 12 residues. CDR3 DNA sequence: TGTGCCAGCAGCCAAAGTAGAGTTGAGCAGTTCTTC. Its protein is CASSQSRVEQFF.

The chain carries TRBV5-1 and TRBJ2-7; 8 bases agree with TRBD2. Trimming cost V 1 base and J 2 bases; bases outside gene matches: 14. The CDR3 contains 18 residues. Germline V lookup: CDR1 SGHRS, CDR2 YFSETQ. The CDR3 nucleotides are TGCGCCAGCAGCTTGAGCCCATCAGGAGGCGGGGGGACCTACGAGCAGTACTTC. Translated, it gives CASSLSPSGGGGTYEQYF.